This T cell receptor beta chain was documented in a study of high-grade serous ovarian cancer treatment subgroups. The overall study: On average, 14,192 reads and 7,494 unique TCR beta rearrangements were obtained per sample. The study's findings and limits: Higher neoantigen levels went with greater TCR clonal relatedness. Spatial context was lost because tumors were sequenced in bulk.

Profiling relied on immunoSEQ multiplex PCR, and the TCRdb table lists in-frame clones only, not all of them. The sample yields about 10,000 clones, 68% seen once. The tumor samples were collected prior to definitive surgery or chemotherapy. The germline V gene encodes CDR1 LGHNA and CDR2 YNFKEQ. The CDR3 covers 20 residues. The trim removed 4 bases at V and 0 bases at J, leaving 14 bases unmatched. This clone appeared a single time. Its antigen is unknown. The sequenced sample consisted of tumor tissue. The receptor was isolated from a human donor with high-grade serous ovarian cancer. The chain uses TRBV4-2 and TRBJ1-4; 10 nucleotides agree with TRBD1. The CDR3 bases are TGTGCCAGCAGCCCAGGACCCGGGACAGGGGTGTATGCAACTAATGAAAAACTGTTTTTT. Its protein product is CASSPGPGTGVYATNEKLFF.